These 3 T cell receptor beta chains came from one sample sequenced in a study of blood T cell repertoires in COVID-19. Sequencing was performed with immunoSEQ multiplex PCR; in TCRdb, only in-frame clones are kept and a portion is missing. The data show around 620,000 clones, 90% seen once. Source material: peripheral blood. All receptors come from a woman aged 18 to 35 with acute or convalescent COVID-19.

This clone was detected only a few times. This sequence joins TRBV7-2 and TRBJ1-2, with no clear D. The CDR3 length is 14 residues. V lost 0 bases and J lost 8, with 13 bases in between. Germline CDR1 reads SGHTA; CDR2 reads FQGNSA. For the CDR3, the DNA is TGTGCCAGCAGCTTAGCCGCGGGCCCCATAGGCTACACCTTC. It translates to CASSLAAGPIGYTF.

The chain uses TRBV27 and TRBJ2-3, with 8 bases matching TRBD2. Germline loops: CDR1 MNHEY, CDR2 SMNVEV (reference sequence). The J segment lost 1 base and the V segment lost 6 bases, leaving 6 bases of the junction unmatched. This CDR3 contains 15 residues. For the CDR3, the DNA is TGTGCCAGCAGCCCGGGACTAGGAGGCACAGATACGCAGTATTTT. This translates into CASSPGLGGTDTQYF.

The gene calls are TRBV30 and TRBJ1-1; possible D gene TRBD1, 5 bases. The CDR3 contains 15 residues. From germline, CDR1 is GTSNPN and CDR2 SVGIG (reference sequence). Trimming removed 4 bases from V and 2 bases from J, with 17 bases in between. CDR3 coding DNA: TGTGCCTGGACTCGGGGAGGGGCGGTAAACACTGAAGCTTTCTTT. It encodes CAWTRGGAVNTEAFF.